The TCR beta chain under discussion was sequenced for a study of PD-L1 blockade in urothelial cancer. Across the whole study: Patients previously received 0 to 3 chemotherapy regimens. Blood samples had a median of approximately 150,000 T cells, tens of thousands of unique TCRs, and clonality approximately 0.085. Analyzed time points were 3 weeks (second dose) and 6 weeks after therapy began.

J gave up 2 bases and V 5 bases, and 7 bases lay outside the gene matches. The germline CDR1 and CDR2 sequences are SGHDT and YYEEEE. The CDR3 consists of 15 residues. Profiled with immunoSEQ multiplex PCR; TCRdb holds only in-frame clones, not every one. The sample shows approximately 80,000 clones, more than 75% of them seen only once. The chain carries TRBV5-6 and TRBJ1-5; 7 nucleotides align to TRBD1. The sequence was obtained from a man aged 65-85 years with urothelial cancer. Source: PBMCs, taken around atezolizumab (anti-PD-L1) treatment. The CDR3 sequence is CASRKQGGRNQPQHF. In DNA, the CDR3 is TGTGCCAGCAGAAAACAAGGGGGCCGCAATCAGCCCCAGCATTTT.